This is a list of T cell receptor beta chains from one sample in a study of cytomegalovirus exposure and HLA in healthy donors. Profiling relied on immunoSEQ multiplex PCR, and the TCRdb table lists in-frame clones only, not all of them. The sample lists 100,000 to 150,000 clones, around 82% occurring once. Input material: PBMCs. These receptors originate from a man aged 35 to 55 in good health and CMV-seronegative. Each CDR3 is given with its conserved first and last residue. The D gene is left open where the match is weak. Some rows have no size entry. The others give once, few or many, or a class for an expanded clone.

V: TRBV4-1; size: -; J: TRBJ1-3; D: -; DNA: TGCGCCAGCAGCCAAGAAGAGACACTGGGTGGAAACACCATATATTTT; CDR3: CASSQEETLGGNTIYF
V: TRBV29-1; size: -; J: TRBJ1-2; D: -; DNA: TGCAGCGTTCCAGGGTATGGCTACACCTTC; CDR3: CSVPGYGYTF
V: TRBV5-4; size: few; J: TRBJ2-2; D: TRBD1; DNA: TGTGCCAGCAGTCCAGACAGGGTAACCGGGGAGCTGTTTTTT; CDR3: CASSPDRVTGELFF
V: TRBV4-3; size: -; J: TRBJ2-7; D: -; DNA: TGCGCCAGCAGCCAAGATTACGTGGGCAGTGTCTACGAGCAGTACTTC; CDR3: CASSQDYVGSVYEQYF
V: TRBV18; size: few; J: TRBJ2-7; D: TRBD1; DNA: TGTGCCAGCTCACCGGGGACAGGGGTCGAGCAGTACTTC; CDR3: CASSPGTGVEQYF
V: TRBV29-1; size: -; J: TRBJ2-7; D: -; DNA: TGCAGCGTTGAGGACAGTTACGAGCAGTACTTC; CDR3: CSVEDSYEQYF
V: TRBV7-2; size: -; J: TRBJ2-7; D: TRBD2; DNA: TGTGCCAGCAGCTTAACTAGCGGTGACGAGCAGTACTTC; CDR3: CASSLTSGDEQYF
V: TRBV7-9; size: -; J: TRBJ2-1; D: TRBD1; DNA: TGTGCCAGCAGCTCCAGGGGGCCAGAGGAGCAGTTCTTC; CDR3: CASSSRGPEEQFF
V: TRBV6-1; size: -; J: TRBJ2-5; D: TRBD1; DNA: TGTGCCAGTGAGACAGGGGAGGTAAAGACCCAGTACTTC; CDR3: CASETGEVKTQYF
V: TRBV5-6; size: few; J: TRBJ1-5; D: -; DNA: TGTGCCAGCACCTCCGGGCCGAGGGACAATCAGCCCCAGCATTTT; CDR3: CASTSGPRDNQPQHF
V: TRBV6-1; size: -; J: TRBJ2-7; D: -; DNA: TGTGCCAGCGACAAAAGTGTTGACGAGCAGTACTTC; CDR3: CASDKSVDEQYF
V: TRBV20-1; size: -; J: TRBJ1-2; D: -; DNA: TGCAGTGCGCCGCAGGGCTATGGCTACACCTTC; CDR3: CSAPQGYGYTF
V: TRBV7-2; size: few; J: TRBJ1-2; D: TRBD1; DNA: TGTGCCAGCAGCTTAAACTCACAGGGGGGTAACTATGGCTACACCTTC; CDR3: CASSLNSQGGNYGYTF
V: TRBV5-1; size: -; J: TRBJ1-1; D: -; DNA: TGCGCCAGCAGCTGGGGGACAAGCATGAACACTGAAGCTTTCTTT; CDR3: CASSWGTSMNTEAFF
V: TRBV30; size: -; J: TRBJ2-7; D: -; DNA: TGTGCCTGGAGCCGTAGGAGCTCCTACGAGCAGTACTTC; CDR3: CAWSRRSSYEQYF
V: TRBV14; size: -; J: TRBJ1-2; D: -; DNA: TGTGCCAGCAGCCAAGTTCCCAGGACTAACTATGGCTACACCTTC; CDR3: CASSQVPRTNYGYTF
V: TRBV7-2; size: -; J: TRBJ2-6; D: TRBD1; DNA: TGTGCCAGCAGCTTAGGGACAGGCACCTCCGGGGCCAACGTCCTGACTTTC; CDR3: CASSLGTGTSGANVLTF
V: TRBV5-1; size: few; J: TRBJ2-1; D: -; DNA: TGCGCCAGCAGCTTGGTCGGAGGTTCGGTCTATGAGCAGTTCTTC; CDR3: CASSLVGGSVYEQFF
V: TRBV7-2; size: -; J: TRBJ2-7; D: TRBD2; DNA: TGTGCCAGCAGCTTAGAACTAGCGGGCTCCTACGAGCAGTACTTC; CDR3: CASSLELAGSYEQYF
V: TRBV18; size: -; J: TRBJ1-5; D: -; DNA: TGTGCCAGCTCATCCAGAGGCAATAGCAATCAGCCCCAGCATTTT; CDR3: CASSSRGNSNQPQHF
V: TRBV7-3; size: -; J: TRBJ2-6; D: -; DNA: TGTGCCAGCAGCCACCCGGGGAACGTCCTGACTTTC; CDR3: CASSHPGNVLTF
V: TRBV5-1; size: -; J: TRBJ1-2; D: TRBD1; DNA: TGCGCCAGCAGCTCACAGGGGGTAGGTGTCTATGGCTACACCTTC; CDR3: CASSSQGVGVYGYTF
V: TRBV5-1; size: -; J: TRBJ2-7; D: TRBD1; DNA: TGCGCCAGCAGCCAGGGGGCCGGGGAGCAGTACTTC; CDR3: CASSQGAGEQYF
V: TRBV4-1; size: -; J: TRBJ2-1; D: TRBD2; DNA: TGCGCCAGCAGCCACCTGGGGGGGGGTGATGAGCAGTTCTTC; CDR3: CASSHLGGGDEQFF
V: TRBV5-4; size: -; J: TRBJ2-7; D: -; DNA: TGTGCCAGCAGCCCGACGCGGAGCTCCTACGAGCAGTACTTC; CDR3: CASSPTRSSYEQYF
V: TRBV27; size: few; J: TRBJ2-7; D: TRBD1; DNA: TGTGCCAGCAGTCCCCCCAGGGGGGAGCAGTACTTC; CDR3: CASSPPRGEQYF
V: TRBV5-4; size: -; J: TRBJ2-2; D: TRBD1; DNA: TGTGCCAGCAGCCAAGCTGTGGGGACAGGAAGCACCGGGGAGCTGTTTTTT; CDR3: CASSQAVGTGSTGELFF
V: TRBV28; size: -; J: TRBJ2-3; D: TRBD2; DNA: TGTGCCAGGCGGGGGACTAGCACAGATACGCAGTATTTT; CDR3: CARRGTSTDTQYF
V: TRBV28; size: -; J: TRBJ1-6; D: -; DNA: TGTGCCTCGTTACAGGGCTTTGGCTCCTATAATTCACCCCTCCACTTT; CDR3: CASLQGFGSYNSPLHF
V: TRBV27; size: -; J: TRBJ1-2; D: -; DNA: TGTGCCAGCAGTTTAGGAGGGCCTAGCTATGGCTACACCTTC; CDR3: CASSLGGPSYGYTF
V: TRBV9; size: -; J: TRBJ2-7; D: -; DNA: TGTGCCAGCAGCTACGCGACCGGGACACAGAAACAGGACGAGCAGTACTTC; CDR3: CASSYATGTQKQDEQYF
V: TRBV7-9; size: -; J: TRBJ2-3; D: TRBD2; DNA: TGTGCCAGCAGCCTGGGACTAGCGGCAGATACGCAGTATTTT; CDR3: CASSLGLAADTQYF
V: TRBV5-5; size: few; J: TRBJ2-7; D: -; DNA: TGTGCCACAACCGCAGGGGCCAACGAGCAGTACTTC; CDR3: CATTAGANEQYF
V: TRBV5-6; size: -; J: TRBJ2-5; D: -; DNA: TGTGCCAGCAGCTGGGGACACGGTGGAGCCCAGTACTTC; CDR3: CASSWGHGGAQYF
V: TRBV19; size: -; J: TRBJ2-4; D: -; DNA: TGTGCCAGTAGTATAGATCATGCAGGGGCAAACATTCAGTACTTC; CDR3: CASSIDHAGANIQYF
V: TRBV11-2; size: -; J: TRBJ1-5; D: -; DNA: TGTGCCAGCAGCTTAGGCGGGGAGGGTCAGCCCCAGCATTTT; CDR3: CASSLGGEGQPQHF
V: TRBV2; size: -; J: TRBJ1-1; D: TRBD1; DNA: TGTGCCAGTTACCGGGACAGGGGAGCTTTCTTT; CDR3: CASYRDRGAFF
V: TRBV15; size: -; J: TRBJ1-3; D: -; DNA: TGTGCCACCAGCAGAGACCACACGAGGAGCTCTGGAAACACCATATATTTT; CDR3: CATSRDHTRSSGNTIYF
V: TRBV7-3; size: -; J: TRBJ1-3; D: -; DNA: TGTGCCAGCAGCCCCACAGGTGGAAACACCATATATTTT; CDR3: CASSPTGGNTIYF
V: TRBV11-2; size: -; J: TRBJ2-5; D: TRBD1; DNA: TGTGCCAGCAGCCCCTCCGGGACAGGGGGCTGGTTAGAGCAGTACTTC; CDR3: CASSPSGTGGWLEQYF
V: TRBV6-1; size: -; J: TRBJ1-2; D: -; DNA: TGTGCCAGCAGTGAAGGGTACCAGGGCTATGGCTACACCTTC; CDR3: CASSEGYQGYGYTF
V: TRBV6-1; size: -; J: TRBJ1-2; D: TRBD1; DNA: TGTGCCAGCAGTGCTAGGGGGGGACAGGGGGCGGGAGGCTACACCTTC; CDR3: CASSARGGQGAGGYTF
V: TRBV6-5; size: -; J: TRBJ1-4; D: -; DNA: TGTGCCAGCACTCACAGGCGTCCAGAAGGTGAAAAACTGTTTTTT; CDR3: CASTHRRPEGEKLFF
V: TRBV7-8; size: -; J: TRBJ1-4; D: TRBD1; DNA: TGTGCCACCCAGACAGGGTCGCGTGAAAAACTGTTTTTT; CDR3: CATQTGSREKLFF
V: TRBV9; size: -; J: TRBJ1-3; D: -; DNA: TGTGCCAGCAGCGCCTCAGGGAACTCTGGAAACACCATATATTTT; CDR3: CASSASGNSGNTIYF